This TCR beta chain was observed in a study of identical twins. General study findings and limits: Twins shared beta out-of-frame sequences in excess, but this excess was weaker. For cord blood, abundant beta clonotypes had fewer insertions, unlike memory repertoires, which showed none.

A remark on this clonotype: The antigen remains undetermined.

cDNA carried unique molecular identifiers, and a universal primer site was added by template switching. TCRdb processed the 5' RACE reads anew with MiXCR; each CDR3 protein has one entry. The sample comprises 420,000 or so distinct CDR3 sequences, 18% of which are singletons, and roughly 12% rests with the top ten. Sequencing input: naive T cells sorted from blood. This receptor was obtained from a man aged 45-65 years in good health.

The CDR3 coding sequence is TGTGCCAGCAGTTACGGTCAGATCACAACTAATGAAAAACTGTTTTTT. This encodes CASSYGQITTNEKLFF. The V and J genes are TRBV6-5 and TRBJ1-4; D is unclear. Germline V gives CDR1 MNHEY, CDR2 SVGAGI. V shed 2 bases and J shed 0 bases, with 10 bases lying between them. CDR3 length: 16 residues.